This record looks at one T cell receptor (beta chain) sequence and its context. Seattle enrolled patients during active infection and tracked them longitudinally. These data are taken from a study of blood T cell repertoires in COVID-19. Using immunoSEQ multiplex PCR, the repertoire was profiled, and TCRdb retains in-frame clones only, with some absent. The sample has just over 300,000 clones, around 92% seen once. The V gene lost 9 bases and the J gene lost 4 bases, with 15 bases spanning the gap. From germline, CDR1 is KGHSH and CDR2 LQKENI. The CDR3 extends over 14 amino acids. The chain links TRBV18 to TRBJ2-2, with a weak D call TRBD1 (6 bases). This TCR was recovered from a woman aged 25 to 39 with COVID-19, enrolled during active disease. Sequenced material: peripheral blood. CDR3 in amino acids: CASATGLGTGELFF. In DNA, the CDR3 is TGTGCCAGTGCCACAGGGCTCGGCACCGGGGAGCTGTTTTTT.